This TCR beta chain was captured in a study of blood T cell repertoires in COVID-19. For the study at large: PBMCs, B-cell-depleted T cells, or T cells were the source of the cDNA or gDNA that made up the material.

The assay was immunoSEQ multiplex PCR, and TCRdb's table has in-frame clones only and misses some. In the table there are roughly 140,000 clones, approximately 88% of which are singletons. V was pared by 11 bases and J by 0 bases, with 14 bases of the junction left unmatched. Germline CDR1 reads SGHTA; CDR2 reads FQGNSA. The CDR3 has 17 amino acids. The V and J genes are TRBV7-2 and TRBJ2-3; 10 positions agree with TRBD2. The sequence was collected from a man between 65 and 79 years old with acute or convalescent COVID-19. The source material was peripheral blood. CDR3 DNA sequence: TGTGCCGGGGGGGGGACTAGCGTATCTACTAGCACAGATACGCAGTATTTT. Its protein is CAGGGTSVSTSTDTQYF.